The table lists the clone carrying this TCR beta chain with a few counts. As yet, its antigen is unknown. The CDR3 covers 14 residues. Germline CDR1 LNHDA, CDR2 SQIVND (reference sequence). V lost 4 bases and J 2 bases, leaving 9 bases between the germline ends. These data originate in a study of vaccination and CD4 T cells after COVID-19. About the study: Cultures designated as controls were supplied with a CEFX pool, an HIV-1 Nef pool, or no peptide.

CD4+ T cells that had been cultured provided DNA sequenced with the Oncomine TCR Beta short-read assay. CD4+ T cells were cultured, and genomic DNA was extracted from them. TCRdb ran MiXCR on the PCR reads and lists one entry per CDR3 protein. The data show about 3,400 distinct CDR3 sequences, 32% seen once. Sample treatment: roughly 10-day PBMC culture with coronavirus spike peptide pools or control peptides (ViraFEST assay). The rearrangement uses TRBV19 and TRBJ1-5; D remains unclear. The specimen sequenced was CD4+ T cells from blood, cultured in vitro. The origin of this receptor is a human donor who had recovered from COVID-19. This CDR3 is CASSTVGGNQPQHF. The CDR3 coding sequence is TGTGCCAGTAGTACAGTCGGGGGCAATCAGCCCCAGCATTTT.